The present TCR beta chain was sequenced within a study of response to subunit inactivated influenza vaccine. Findings and limits, study-wide: It was the authors' suggestion that each seasonal influenza vaccination recruits few new T cells.

MiXCR was run by TCRdb on the RT-PCR reads, yielding one entry per CDR3 protein. The sample consists of 650,000 to 800,000 distinct CDR3 sequences, about 18% of them appearing once. This clonotype has a count of ten or more. Its cognate antigen is unknown. The TCR comes from a man aged 50 to 60 who received an inactivated influenza vaccine. Sequences were derived from PBMCs from blood, sampled roughly 5 days after vaccination.

CDR3 region: CASSQDGGSPGYTF. The CDR3 nucleotides are TGTGCCAGCAGCCAGGACGGTGGGTCTCCTGGCTACACCTTC. V is TRBV12-3 or TRBV12-4 and J is TRBJ1-2, with D hard to call. With 6 bases removed from V and 7 bases from J, the gap between germline ends came to 18 bases. This CDR3 is built from 14 residues.